Listed here are 4 T cell receptor beta chains from one sample, sequenced in a study of shared clonotypes between healthy human individuals. Here immunoSEQ multiplex PCR was the method, and the copy in TCRdb shows in-frame clones only, minus some. The sample lists 2 million to 3 million clones, approximately 92% occurring once. Sequenced: naive CD4+ T cells sorted from blood. Subset described: CD45RA+ positively selected. These receptor sequences come from a man aged 18 to 30 in good health.

This rearrangement joins TRBV4-1 to TRBJ1-3, with a possible D match to TRBD1 (6 bases). CDR1 and CDR2 (germline): MGHRA, YSYEKL. The CDR3 runs 16 residues. Trimming stripped 1 base from V and 0 bases from J, with 10 bases between. CDR3 amino acids: CASSQGGASSGNTIYF. The CDR3 coding sequence is TGCGCCAGCAGCCAAGGGGGGGCTAGCTCTGGAAACACCATATATTTT.

V gene TRBV5-4 combines with J gene TRBJ2-3, with 7 bases matching TRBD1. The CDR3 extends over 14 amino acids. The germline V gene has CDR1 SGHNT and CDR2 YYREEE (reference sequence). V was pared by 3 bases and J by 4 bases, with 5 bases of the junction left unmatched. The CDR3 loop is CASSWDRSSDTQYF. CDR3 nucleotide sequence: TGTGCCAGCAGCTGGGACAGATCTTCAGATACGCAGTATTTT.

DNA of the CDR3: TGTGCCAGCAGACGACAGGAGAACACTGAAGCTTTCTTT. Translating it yields CASRRQENTEAFF. The J gene is TRBJ1-1, the V gene TRBV6-5; weak D call: TRBD1 (6 bases). The V end lost 6 bases, the J end lost 1 base, and 9 bases lay between the germline ends. The CDR3 loop spans 13 amino acids. Germline CDR1 and CDR2: MNHEY and SVGAGI.

V gene TRBV7-6 combines with J gene TRBJ1-3; no firm D call. Germline lookup yields CDR1 SGHVS and CDR2 FNYEAQ. V lost 5 bases and J 2 bases, leaving 13 bases between the germline ends. This CDR3 contains 15 residues. The DNA of the CDR3 is TGTGCCAGCAGCCCCGGGTCTACGGCTGGAAACACCATATATTTT. Protein: CASSPGSTAGNTIYF.